This T cell receptor beta chain was documented in a study of T cell repertoires in ileal Crohn's disease. This clone was detected a few times. Using immunoSEQ multiplex PCR, the repertoire was profiled, and TCRdb retains in-frame clones only, with some absent. Of approximately 4,200 clones listed, roughly three quarters were seen once; the top ten hold roughly a sixth. This CDR3 contains 17 residues. V was cut by 2 bases and J by 1 base, with 17 bases left in between. Germline assignment: CDR1 SQVTM and CDR2 ANQGSEA. Eligibility required adulthood, ileal or ileocolonic Crohn's disease and indicated ileocolonic resection.

Sequences were obtained from ileal tissue. The receptor was derived from an adult with Crohn's disease. J is TRBJ2-2 and V is TRBV29-1; D is possibly TRBD1 (6 bases). Here the CDR3 reads CSVERGGPTLNTGELFF. The CDR3 nucleotides read TGCAGCGTTGAACGAGGGGGACCGACCCTGAACACCGGGGAGCTGTTTTTT.